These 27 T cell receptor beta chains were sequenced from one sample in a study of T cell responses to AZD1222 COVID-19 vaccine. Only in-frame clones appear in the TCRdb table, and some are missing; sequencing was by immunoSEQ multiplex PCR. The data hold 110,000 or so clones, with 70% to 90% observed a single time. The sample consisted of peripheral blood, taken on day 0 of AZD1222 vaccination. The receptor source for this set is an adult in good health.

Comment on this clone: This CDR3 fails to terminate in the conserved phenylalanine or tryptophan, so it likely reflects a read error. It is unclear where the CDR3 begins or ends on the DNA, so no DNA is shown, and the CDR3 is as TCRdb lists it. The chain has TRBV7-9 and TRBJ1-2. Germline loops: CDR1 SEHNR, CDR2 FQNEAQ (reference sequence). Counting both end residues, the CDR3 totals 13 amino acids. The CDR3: CASSLDGMRTPRL.

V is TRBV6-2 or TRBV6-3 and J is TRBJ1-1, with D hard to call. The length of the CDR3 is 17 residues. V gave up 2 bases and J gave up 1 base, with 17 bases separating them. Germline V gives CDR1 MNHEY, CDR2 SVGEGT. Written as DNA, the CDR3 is TGTGCCAGCAGTTACGCCACAAAGAGGACGGGGAACACTGAAGCTTTCTTT. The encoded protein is CASSYATKRTGNTEAFF.

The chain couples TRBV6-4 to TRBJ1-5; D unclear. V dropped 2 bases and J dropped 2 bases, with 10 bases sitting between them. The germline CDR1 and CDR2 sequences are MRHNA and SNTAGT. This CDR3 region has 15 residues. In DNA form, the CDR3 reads TGTGCCAGCAGTGACGGTCGGTCAGGCAATCAGCCCCAGCATTTT. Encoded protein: CASSDGRSGNQPQHF.

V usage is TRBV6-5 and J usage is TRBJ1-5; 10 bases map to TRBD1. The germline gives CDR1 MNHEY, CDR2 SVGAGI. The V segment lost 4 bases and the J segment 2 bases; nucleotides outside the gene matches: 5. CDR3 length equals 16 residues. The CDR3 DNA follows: TGTGCCAGCAGTTCAAGACAGGGGGCTCGCAATCAGCCCCAGCATTTT. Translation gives CASSSRQGARNQPQHF.

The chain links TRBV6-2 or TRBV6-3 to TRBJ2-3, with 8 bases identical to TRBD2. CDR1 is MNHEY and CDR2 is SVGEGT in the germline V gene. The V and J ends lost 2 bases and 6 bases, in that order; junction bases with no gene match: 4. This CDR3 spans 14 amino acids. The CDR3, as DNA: TGTGCCAGCAGTTACATCCGGGAGGGGGATACGCAGTATTTT. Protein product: CASSYIREGDTQYF.

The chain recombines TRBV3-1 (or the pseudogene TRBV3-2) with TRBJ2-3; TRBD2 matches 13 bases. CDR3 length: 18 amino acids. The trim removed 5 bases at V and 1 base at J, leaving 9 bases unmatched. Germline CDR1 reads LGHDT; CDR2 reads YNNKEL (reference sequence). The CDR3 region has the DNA TGTGCCAGCAGCTCTGGACTAGCGGGAGAGGGAGGCACAGATACGCAGTATTTT. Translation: CASSSGLAGEGGTDTQYF.

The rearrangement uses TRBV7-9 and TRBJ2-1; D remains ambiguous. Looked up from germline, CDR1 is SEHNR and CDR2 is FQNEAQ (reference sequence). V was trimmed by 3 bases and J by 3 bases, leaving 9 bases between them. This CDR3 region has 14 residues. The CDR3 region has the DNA TGTGCCAGCAGCTTCGACTCCATCTACAATGAGCAGTTCTTC. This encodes CASSFDSIYNEQFF.

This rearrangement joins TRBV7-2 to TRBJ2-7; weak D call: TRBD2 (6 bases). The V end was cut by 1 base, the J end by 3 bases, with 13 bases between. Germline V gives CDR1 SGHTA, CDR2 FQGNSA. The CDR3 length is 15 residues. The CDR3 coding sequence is TGTGCCAGCAGCTTAGGGGGCGGGATGGGCTACGAGCAGTACTTC. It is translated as CASSLGGGMGYEQYF.

In DNA, the CDR3 is TGCGCCAGCAGGTCGGGTTCCGATGAGCAGTTCTTC. This codes for CASRSGSDEQFF. This sequence joins TRBV5-1 and TRBJ2-1; D remains unclear. The CDR3 extends over 12 amino acids. From germline, CDR1 is SGHRS and CDR2 YFSETQ. V was pared by 5 bases and J by 8 bases, with 11 bases between. Supplemented by reference TRBV5-1 and TRBJ2-1, the full variable domain reads KAGVTQTPRYLIKTRGQQVTLSCSPISGHRSVSWYQQTPGQGLQFLFEYFSETQRNKGNFPGRFSGRQFSNSRSEMNVSTLELGDSALYLCASRSGSDEQFFGPGTRLTVL.

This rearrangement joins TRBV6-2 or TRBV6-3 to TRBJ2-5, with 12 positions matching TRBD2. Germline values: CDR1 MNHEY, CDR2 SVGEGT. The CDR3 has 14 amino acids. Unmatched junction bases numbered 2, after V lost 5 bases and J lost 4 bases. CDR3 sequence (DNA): TGTGCCAGCAGTACACTAGCGGGAGGAGAGACCCAGTACTTC. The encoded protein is CASSTLAGGETQYF.

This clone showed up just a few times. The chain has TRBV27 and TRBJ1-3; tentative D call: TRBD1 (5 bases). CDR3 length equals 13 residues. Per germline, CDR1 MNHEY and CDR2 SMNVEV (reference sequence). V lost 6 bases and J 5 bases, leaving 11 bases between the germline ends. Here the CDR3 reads CASRPGPRNTIYF. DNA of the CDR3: TGTGCCAGCAGACCGGGACCGAGAAACACCATATATTTT.

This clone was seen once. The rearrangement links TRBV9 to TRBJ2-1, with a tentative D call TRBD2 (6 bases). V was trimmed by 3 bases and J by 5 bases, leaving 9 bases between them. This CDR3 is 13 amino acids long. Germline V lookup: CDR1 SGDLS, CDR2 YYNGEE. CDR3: CASSAGLHNEQFF. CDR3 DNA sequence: TGTGCCAGCAGCGCGGGACTTCACAATGAGCAGTTCTTC.

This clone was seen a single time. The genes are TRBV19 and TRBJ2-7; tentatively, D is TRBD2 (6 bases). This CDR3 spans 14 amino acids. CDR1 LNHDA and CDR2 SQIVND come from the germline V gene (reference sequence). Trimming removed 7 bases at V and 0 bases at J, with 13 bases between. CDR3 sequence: CASKVAGSSYEQYF. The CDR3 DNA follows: TGTGCCAGTAAGGTGGCCGGGAGCTCCTACGAGCAGTACTTC.

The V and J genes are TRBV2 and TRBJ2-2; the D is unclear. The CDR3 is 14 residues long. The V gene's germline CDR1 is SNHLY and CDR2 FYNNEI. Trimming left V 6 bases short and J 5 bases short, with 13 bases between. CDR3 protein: CASRVIPDTGELFF. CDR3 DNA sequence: TGTGCCAGCAGGGTCATACCAGATACCGGGGAGCTGTTTTTT.

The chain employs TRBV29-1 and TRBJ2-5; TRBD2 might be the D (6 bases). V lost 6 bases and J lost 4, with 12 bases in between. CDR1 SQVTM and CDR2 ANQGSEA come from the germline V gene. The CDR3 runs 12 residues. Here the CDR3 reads CSVRGGIETQYF. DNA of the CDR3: TGCAGCGTCCGAGGAGGGATAGAGACCCAGTACTTC.

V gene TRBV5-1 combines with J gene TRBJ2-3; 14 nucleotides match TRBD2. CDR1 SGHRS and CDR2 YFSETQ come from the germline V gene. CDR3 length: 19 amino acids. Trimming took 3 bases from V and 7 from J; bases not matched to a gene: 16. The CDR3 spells CASSSNPVTSGGVGNTQYF. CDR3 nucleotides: TGCGCCAGCAGCTCCAATCCGGTGACTAGCGGGGGGGTCGGAAATACGCAGTATTTT.

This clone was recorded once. The CDR3 region has the DNA TGTGCCAGCAGCTTAGGGGACACGGGCTACACCTTC. Translation: CASSLGDTGYTF. The V call is TRBV11-1, the J call TRBJ1-2, with D possibly matching TRBD1 (6 bases). The CDR3 consists of 12 residues. Germline CDR1 reads SGHAT; CDR2 reads FQDESV (reference sequence). Trimming took off 1 base at V and 8 bases at J, with 8 bases between the two ends.

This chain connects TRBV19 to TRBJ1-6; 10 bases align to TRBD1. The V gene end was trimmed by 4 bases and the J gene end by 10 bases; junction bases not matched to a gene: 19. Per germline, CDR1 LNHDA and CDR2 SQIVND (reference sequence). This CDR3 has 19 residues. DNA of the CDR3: TGTGCCAGTAGTACAGTCCCGGGACAGGGGCGCGGGGCCAAATCACCCCTCCACTTT. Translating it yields CASSTVPGQGRGAKSPLHF.

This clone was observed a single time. The CDR3 region has the DNA TGTGCCAGCAGTTACCGAATGGACAGGGTTTATGGCTACACCTTC. Amino acid sequence: CASSYRMDRVYGYTF. The rearrangement joins TRBV6-5 to TRBJ1-2; TRBD1 matches 8 bases. Per the germline V gene, CDR1 is MNHEY and CDR2 is SVGAGI. V gave up 2 bases and J gave up 5 bases; unmatched junction bases: 7. The CDR3 loop spans 15 amino acids.

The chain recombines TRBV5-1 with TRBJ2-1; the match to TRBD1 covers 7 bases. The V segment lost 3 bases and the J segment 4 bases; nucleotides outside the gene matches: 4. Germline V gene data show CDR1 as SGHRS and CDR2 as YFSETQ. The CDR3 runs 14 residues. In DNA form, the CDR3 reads TGCGCCAGCAGCTGGGGACAGAGTTACAATGAGCAGTTCTTC. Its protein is CASSWGQSYNEQFF.

CDR3: CASSFTSGGGTGELFF. The CDR3, as DNA: TGTGCCAGCAGCTTTACTAGCGGGGGGGGCACCGGGGAGCTGTTTTTT. The chain joins TRBV11-2 to TRBJ2-2, with 13 bases matching TRBD2. V was pared by 3 bases and J by 4 bases, with 2 bases of the junction left unmatched. From germline, CDR1 is SGHAT and CDR2 FQNNGV. The CDR3 is 16 amino acids.

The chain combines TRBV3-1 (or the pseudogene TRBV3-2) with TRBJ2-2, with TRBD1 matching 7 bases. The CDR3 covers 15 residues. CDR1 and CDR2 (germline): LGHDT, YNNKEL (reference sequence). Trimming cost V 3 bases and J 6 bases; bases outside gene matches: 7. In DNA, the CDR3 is TGTGCCAGCAGCCATACTAGGACAGGTTCCGGGGAGCTGTTTTTT. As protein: CASSHTRTGSGELFF.

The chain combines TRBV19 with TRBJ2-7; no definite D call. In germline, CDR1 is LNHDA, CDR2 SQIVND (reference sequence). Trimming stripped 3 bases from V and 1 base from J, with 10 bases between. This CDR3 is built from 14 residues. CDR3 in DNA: TGTGCCAGTAGTATGGCCACGACTTCCTACGAGCAGTACTTC. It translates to CASSMATTSYEQYF.

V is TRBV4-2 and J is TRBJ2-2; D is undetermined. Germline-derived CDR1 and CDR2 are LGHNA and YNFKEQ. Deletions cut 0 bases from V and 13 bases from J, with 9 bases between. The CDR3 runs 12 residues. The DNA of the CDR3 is TGTGCCAGCAGCCAAGATGTAGAGGTGCTGTTTTTT. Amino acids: CASSQDVEVLFF.

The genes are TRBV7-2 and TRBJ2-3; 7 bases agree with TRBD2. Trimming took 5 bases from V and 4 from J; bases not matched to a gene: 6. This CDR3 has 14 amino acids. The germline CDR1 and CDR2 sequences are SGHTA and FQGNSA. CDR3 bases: TGTGCCAGCAGCCGTGGACTAGATCCAGATACGCAGTATTTT. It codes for CASSRGLDPDTQYF.

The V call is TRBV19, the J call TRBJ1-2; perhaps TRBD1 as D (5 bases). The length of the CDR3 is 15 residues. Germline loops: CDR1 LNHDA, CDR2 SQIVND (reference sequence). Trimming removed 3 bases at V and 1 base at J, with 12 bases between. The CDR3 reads CASSMSGGDNYGYTF. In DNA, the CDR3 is TGTGCCAGTAGTATGTCGGGGGGAGATAACTATGGCTACACCTTC.

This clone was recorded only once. Here the CDR3 DNA reads TGTGCCAGCAGTCTAAGCCCGACGGACATGGCCAAAAACATTCAGTACTTC. Translated: CASSLSPTDMAKNIQYF. This chain joins TRBV6-2 or TRBV6-3 and TRBJ2-4; the D gene is possibly TRBD1 (5 bases). Trimming shortened V by 5 bases and J by 1 base, and 18 bases separated the two germline ends. The CDR3 has 17 residues. Germline values: CDR1 MNHEY, CDR2 SVGEGT.